This is a list of T cell receptor beta chains from one sample in a study of T cell changes during pregnancy in multiple sclerosis. Profiling relied on immunoSEQ multiplex PCR, and the TCRdb table lists in-frame clones only, not all of them. The sample yields over 90,000 clones, approximately 93% seen once. The sample consisted of peripheral blood, taken after pregnancy. The receptors here all came from a female donor with multiple sclerosis, enrolled in a pregnancy study. Each CDR3 is given with its conserved first and last residue. D genes are given only for firm matches. Not every row has a clone size; where given, it reads once, few, many or a size class.

CDR3nt,CDR3aa,j_gene,abundance,d_gene,v_gene
TGTGCCTGCAGGGGCGCGACTGGAAACACCATATATTTT,CACRGATGNTIYF,TRBJ1-3,-,-,TRBV30
TGCGCCAGCAGCCAAGGGGCAGGGGGGCAAGAGACCCAGTACTTC,CASSQGAGGQETQYF,TRBJ2-5,once,-,TRBV4-1
TGTGCCAGCAGCTCTTACAGGGGGGGGAGTGAAAAACTGTTTTTT,CASSSYRGGSEKLFF,TRBJ1-4,-,TRBD1,TRBV11-2
TGTGCCAGCAGCTTGGTTAATCTCGGGGGGAACACTGAAGCTTTCTTT,CASSLVNLGGNTEAFF,TRBJ1-1,-,-,TRBV5-5
TGTGCCAGCACCAACCAGCGACCCTGGTTACCCTACAATGAGCAGTTCTTC,CASTNQRPWLPYNEQFF,TRBJ2-1,-,-,TRBV7-9
TGTGCCAGCAGCCCCCGTAGCGGCGAGCAGTACTTC,CASSPRSGEQYF,TRBJ2-7,-,-,TRBV4-2
TGCGCCAGCAGTTCAGGGCCACAGGAACTCTCCGAGCAGTACTTC,CASSSGPQELSEQYF,TRBJ2-7,-,-,TRBV10-1
TGTGCCAGCAGCCACCGACTAGCGGGACTTTACAATGAGCAGTTCTTC,CASSHRLAGLYNEQFF,TRBJ2-1,-,TRBD2,TRBV5-4
TGTGCCAGCAGCCCCTACAGGGGTCATGGCTACACCTTC,CASSPYRGHGYTF,TRBJ1-2,-,TRBD1,TRBV14
TGTGCCAGCAGCTTAGATGTAAACCAAGAGACCCAGTACTTC,CASSLDVNQETQYF,TRBJ2-5,once,-,TRBV11-3
TGCAGTGCTAGCCCGGAGTCGGTGCAGTACTTC,CSASPESVQYF,TRBJ2-7,-,-,TRBV20-1
TGTGCCAGCATAGGAGTGGTTGAAAAACTGTTTTTT,CASIGVVEKLFF,TRBJ1-4,-,-,TRBV6-1
TGCGCCAGCAGCCAAGAAGGGACAGGGTTTATCAACACTGAAGCTTTCTTT,CASSQEGTGFINTEAFF,TRBJ1-1,few,TRBD1,TRBV4-3
TGTGCCAGCAGCCCAGGTTCCACGTATGGCTACACCTTC,CASSPGSTYGYTF,TRBJ1-2,-,-,TRBV11-3
TGTGCCAGCAGCTTAGACTCACTGCGAGATACGCAGTATTTT,CASSLDSLRDTQYF,TRBJ2-3,-,-,TRBV7-6
TGTGCCAGCAGCTTGGTCTTGAGCTCCTACGAGCAGTACTTC,CASSLVLSSYEQYF,TRBJ2-7,-,-,TRBV11-2